The clone carrying this TCR beta chain was detected a few times. Its specificity is unknown. The authors ran a second PCR of about 7 to 11 cycles using a sample-barcoded 5' primer and a J-beta primer mix. Through a template-switch adaptor with 12 random nucleotides, each cDNA molecule received a tag. TCRdb itself ran the 5' RACE reads through MiXCR, one entry per CDR3 protein. This repertoire shows around 800,000 distinct CDR3 sequences, under 45% found once; its top ten account for under 20%. Every sample had a minimum of 6.5 million PBMCs isolated. The J segment lost 4 bases and the V segment lost 0 bases, leaving 9 bases of the junction unmatched. The CDR3 is 16 amino acids. Germline V gene data show CDR1 as SGDLS and CDR2 as YYNGEE. The data originate from a study of blood T cells in healthy people across ages. Study-level findings and limits: Samples with more naive T cells showed higher observed beta diversity. It was not possible, with unsorted PBMCs, to conclusively compare naive and antigen-experienced cells.

V usage is TRBV9 and J usage is TRBJ2-5; TRBD1 agrees at 7 bases. Source material: blood. The clonotype was recovered from a man aged 60 to 69 in good health. Here the CDR3 DNA reads TGTGCCAGCAGCGTAGGAGAGGGGGCCCCCGGAGAGACCCAGTACTTC. Translation: CASSVGEGAPGETQYF.